This record concerns one TCR beta chain sequence. Its antigen is not yet known. Qualities for individual bases were not recorded, and no much larger clone is one base off. This record belongs to a study of T cell therapy after organ transplantation (dated by TCRdb to the late 2010s). About the study as a whole: Therapy products were autologous CMV-specific T cells expanded in vitro for 2 to 3 weeks with a peptide pool of 30 HLA class I and II CMV epitopes. Long-term post-therapy samples were obtainable from only 8 of the 10 patients. Patients were given up to 6 doses of T cells at 2-week intervals and were followed for roughly 30 weeks after finishing therapy. Across 2 to 6 intravenous infusions, patients got a median of 1.92 x 10^8 CMV-specific T cells. This study was a follow-up analysis of the TRBV repertoire from an open-label phase I trial that tested autologous CMV-specific adoptive T cell therapy in people who had received solid-organ transplants. Among the ten or so patients, eight were classed as clinical responders, while two were classed as nonresponders. Pretherapy peripheral blood samples were collected before T cell therapy was commenced. Results the study describes overall, beyond this receptor: The small number of expansions detected in nonresponders may reflect reduced sample coverage resulting from poor CD8+ T cell yield. Because the cohort was small, confounders such as concurrent antirejection and antiviral medications could not be assessed. Marked pretherapy clonal expansions with minimal repertoire change after therapy were observed in nonresponders. Fold change in CD8 clonality after therapy was inversely correlated with pretherapy clonality, suggesting that less biased repertoires were more receptive to remodeling. Both transferred clonotypes and endogenous clonotypes not detected in the therapy products appeared to be included in post-therapy reconstitution.

In light of the paper, this sample's time point label describes: before start of T cell therapy. Solid-organ transplant recipients with drug-resistant/recurrent cytomegalovirus were included as patients. Under 13 people from the trial were chosen for repertoire analysis because post-therapy peripheral blood mononuclear cells were available from them. Viable CD3+CD8+CD4- lymphocytes were sorted from PBMCs on a BD FACSAria III. The Qiagen DNeasy Kit was used to extract genomic DNA from the sorted cells. The immunoSEQ two-step, bias-controlled multiplex PCR assay was used to amplify TRB CDR3 regions from genomic DNA. An Illumina NextSeq 500 was used to sequence the CDR3 libraries. The authors' analysis ran thus. The immunoSEQ Analyzer platform handled the initial alignment and bioinformatics, which included bias normalization against synthetic CDR3 analogs. Annotation of V, D and J genes was based on the definitions in the IMGT database. For further TRBV analyses, VDJtools version 1.1.10 and the R package tcR version 2.2.1.11 were used with default settings. For the GLIPH analysis, version 1.0 was run with default settings. To test for significant clonotype frequency changes in CDR3 sequences with at least 5 reads, a 2-sided binomial test with Benjamini-Hochberg correction (alpha = 0.01) was used. Held by TCRdb, this immuneACCESS table contains in-frame sequences only and omits some clones. Under half of the omission traces to an unresolved V gene where checked; the cause of the rest is unknown. V, J and clone size reflect that table, while D and trimming were determined from the DNA. Here the sample has about 48,000 clones; about 94% occur a single time. In total, the top ten clones hold about 3.4% of the sample.

The germline V gene (reference sequence) provides CDR1 SEHNR and CDR2 FQNEAQ. Germline trimming amounts to 5 bases on V and 0 bases on J, with 12 as the count of junction bases outside the gene matches. The CDR3 runs 17 amino acids, cysteine and phenylalanine included. Left in the record is the CDR3 DNA by itself, 51 bases read in frame from the first base. Sequenced material: CD8+ T cells from blood, taken before autologous CMV-specific T cell therapy. The TCR was taken from a human patient who had received a solid organ transplant and had CMV disease. The chain is made from TRBV7-9 and TRBJ1-2; 7 central nucleotides agree with TRBD1. For the CDR3, the sequence is CASSAHSRTGANYGYTF. The DNA is as follows: TGTGCCAGCAGCGCCCACAGTAGGACAGGTGCTAACTATGGCTACACCTTC.